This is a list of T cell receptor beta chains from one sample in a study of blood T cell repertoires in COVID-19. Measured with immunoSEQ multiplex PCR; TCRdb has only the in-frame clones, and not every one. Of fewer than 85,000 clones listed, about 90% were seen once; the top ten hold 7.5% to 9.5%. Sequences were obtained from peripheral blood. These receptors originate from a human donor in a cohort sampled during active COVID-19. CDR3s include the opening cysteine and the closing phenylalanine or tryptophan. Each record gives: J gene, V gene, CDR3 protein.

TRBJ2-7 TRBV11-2 CASRPRSGGRSYEQYF
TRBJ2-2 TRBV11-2 CASSLAGQGRTGELFF
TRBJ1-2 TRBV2 CASSDGDIYGYTF
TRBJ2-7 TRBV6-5 CASGRVTGGNEQYF
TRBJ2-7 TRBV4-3 CASSQEPTGVLSYEQYF
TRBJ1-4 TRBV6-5 CASRFPGALNEKLFF
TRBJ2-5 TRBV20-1 CSASQLTVGETQYF
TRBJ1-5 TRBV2 CASSDRDLSNQPQHF
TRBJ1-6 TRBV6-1 CASSEGGGSELSSLHF
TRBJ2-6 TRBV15 CATSPDQGTGANVLTF
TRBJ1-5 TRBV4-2 CASSQDRGNNQPQHF
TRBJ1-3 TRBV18 CASSPNMARGPGNTIYF
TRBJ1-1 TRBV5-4 CASSFGTGARGAFF
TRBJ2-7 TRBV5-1 CASSLQGSYEQYF
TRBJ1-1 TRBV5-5 CASSVDSSSFTEAFF
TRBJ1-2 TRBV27 CASSLGVQGDGYTF
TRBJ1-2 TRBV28 CASSLRGGTLGYTF
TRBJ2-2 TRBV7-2 CASSTRNTGELFF
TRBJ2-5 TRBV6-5 CASRDIQETQYF
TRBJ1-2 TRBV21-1 CASSKVRFPYGYTF
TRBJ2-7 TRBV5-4 CASKTKAQGRTGGTYEQYF
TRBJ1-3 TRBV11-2 CASSINRDSGNTIYF
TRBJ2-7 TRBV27 CASALRGQYEQYF
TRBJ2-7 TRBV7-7 CASSLEGGYEQYF
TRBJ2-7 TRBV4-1 CASSQSQGTRYEQYF
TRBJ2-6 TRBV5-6 CASSSETVLGANVLTF
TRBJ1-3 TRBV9 CASSVGLGRDSGNTIYF
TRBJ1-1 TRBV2 CASSEILSSTTGDTEAFF
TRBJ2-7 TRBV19 CASTAGTGAYEQYF
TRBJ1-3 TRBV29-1 CSVRGVYSGNTIYF
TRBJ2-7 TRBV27 CASSPGTGNEQYF
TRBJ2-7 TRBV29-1 CSVEGRAYEQYF
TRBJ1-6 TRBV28 CASSLPGQGRNSPLHF
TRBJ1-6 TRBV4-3 CASSQGRAEERGSPLHF
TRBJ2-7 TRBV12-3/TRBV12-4 CASHRGASYEQYF
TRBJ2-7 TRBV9 CASSADRVNEQYF
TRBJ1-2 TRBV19 CAISDPLYGYTF
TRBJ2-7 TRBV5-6 CASSEGLAGVQSYEQYF
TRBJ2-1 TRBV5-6 CASSSQGSSYNEQFF
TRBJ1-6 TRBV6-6 CASSWGLTYSPLHF
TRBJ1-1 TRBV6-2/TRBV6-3 CASSPTLRGLDLNTEAFF
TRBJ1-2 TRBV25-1 CASSEPGQELGYGYTF
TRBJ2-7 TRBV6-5 CASSYSVQIPYEQYF